The rows below give T cell receptor delta chains drawn from one sample of a study of gammadelta T cells in human blood. TCRdb processed the RT-PCR reads again with the CATT caller. Of some 1,200 delta-chain clones in the sample, roughly 11% were seen once. The sample comprised non-Vgamma9Vdelta2 gamma-delta T cells from cord blood. The source is a newborn. The CDR3 runs from the conserved cysteine through the conserved F or W. The order of the fields is V gene, J gene, D gene, clone size, CDR3 DNA, CDR3 protein. D genes are given only for firm matches. Clone sizes are given selectively: once, few, many, or a class where the clone is expanded.

V gene: TRDV1
J gene: TRDJ2
D gene: TRDD3
clone size: large
CDR3 DNA: TGTGCTCTTGGGGTCCCCCGTACTACCCGTACTGGGGGATACTGGGATTTGACAGCACAACTCTTCTTT
CDR3 protein: CALGVPRTTRTGGYWDLTAQLFF

V gene: TRDV1
J gene: TRDJ1
D gene: TRDD3
clone size: large
CDR3 DNA: TGTGCTCTTGGGGAATCCGACTCAGTGGGGGGATATCCGTACACCGATAAACTCATCTTT
CDR3 protein: CALGESDSVGGYPYTDKLIF

V gene: TRDV1
J gene: TRDJ1
D gene: .
clone size: large
CDR3 DNA: TGTGCTCTTGGGGAAATCCGCGTACTCCGTCTGGGACACTTCGAGAACACCGATAAACTCATCTTT
CDR3 protein: CALGEIRVLRLGHFENTDKLIF

V gene: TRAV29/DV5
J gene: TRDJ1
D gene: TRDD3
clone size: large
CDR3 DNA: TGTGCAGCAAGCGCTCCGGGGGATCAAACTCTCACCGATAAACTCATCTTT
CDR3 protein: CAASAPGDQTLTDKLIF

V gene: TRDV3
J gene: TRDJ2
D gene: TRDD3
clone size: medium-sized
CDR3 DNA: TGTGCCTTCCGGCCTTCCTATAAACTGGGGGATACGGGAGCACAACTCTTCTTT
CDR3 protein: CAFRPSYKLGDTGAQLFF

V gene: TRDV1
J gene: TRDJ1
D gene: .
clone size: large
CDR3 DNA: TGTGCTCTTGGGGAAGCGGTCCTACGGGGCCCTGGGGGTTTCTACACCGATAAACTCATCTTT
CDR3 protein: CALGEAVLRGPGGFYTDKLIF

V gene: TRDV1
J gene: TRDJ1
D gene: TRDD3
clone size: large
CDR3 DNA: TGTGCTCTTGGGGAAAAGGCGTTGCCTGGGGGATACGTTTATTACACCGATAAACTCATCTTT
CDR3 protein: CALGEKALPGGYVYYTDKLIF

V gene: TRDV1
J gene: TRDJ1
D gene: TRDD3
clone size: few
CDR3 DNA: TGTGCTCTTGGGGAACTGGAGTCCATCGAATACTGGGGGATAGCTGGCGGGATAGATAAACTCATCTTT
CDR3 protein: CALGELESIEYWGIAGGIDKLIF

V gene: TRDV3
J gene: TRDJ1
D gene: .
clone size: large
CDR3 DNA: TGTGCCTTTACAAGAACATACCGCTCCGATAAACTCATCTTT
CDR3 protein: CAFTRTYRSDKLIF

V gene: TRAV29/DV5
J gene: TRDJ1
D gene: TRDD3
clone size: large
CDR3 DNA: TGTGCAGCAAGCGCGTCCGGTACTGGGGGATGGAATAAACTCATCTTT
CDR3 protein: CAASASGTGGWNKLIF

V gene: TRDV1
J gene: TRDJ1
D gene: TRDD3
clone size: .
CDR3 DNA: TGTGCTCTTGGGGAACCACTGGGTGGGGGATACTTCACTGATAAACTCATCTTT
CDR3 protein: CALGEPLGGGYFTDKLIF

V gene: TRDV3
J gene: TRDJ1
D gene: TRDD3
clone size: few
CDR3 DNA: TGTGCCTTTCCATGGAGTACTGGGGGCCCCCCATGGGGCGATAAACTCATCTTT
CDR3 protein: CAFPWSTGGPPWGDKLIF

V gene: TRDV1
J gene: TRDJ1
D gene: TRDD3
clone size: .
CDR3 DNA: TGTGCTCTTGGGGAACCCTACTGGGGGATACGAGCCACCGATAAACTCATCTTT
CDR3 protein: CALGEPYWGIRATDKLIF

V gene: TRDV1
J gene: TRDJ1
D gene: .
clone size: large
CDR3 DNA: TGTGCTCTTGGGAGGGGACCTACCGATAAACTCATCTTT
CDR3 protein: CALGRGPTDKLIF

V gene: TRDV1
J gene: TRDJ1
D gene: TRDD3
clone size: few
CDR3 DNA: TGTGCTCTTCGCGAAGTACGGGGTGGATACGTTGATAAACTCATCTTT
CDR3 protein: CALREVRGGYVDKLIF

V gene: TRDV1
J gene: TRDJ1
D gene: TRDD3
clone size: few
CDR3 DNA: TGTGCTCTTGGGGAAATGGAGTCCATCGAATACTGGGGGATAGCTGGCGGGATCGATAAACTCATCTTT
CDR3 protein: CALGEMESIEYWGIAGGIDKLIF

V gene: TRDV1
J gene: TRDJ1
D gene: TRDD3
clone size: large
CDR3 DNA: TGTGCTCTTTGTACGCTGGGGGATACGAGGGGGTACACCGATAAACTCATCTTT
CDR3 protein: CALCTLGDTRGYTDKLIF

V gene: TRDV1
J gene: TRDJ1
D gene: TRDD3
clone size: few
CDR3 DNA: TGTGCTCTTGGGGAACTGTCGGTGGCTGGGGGATATGTCGCACTCATCTTT
CDR3 protein: CALGELSVAGGYVALIF

V gene: TRDV1
J gene: TRDJ1
D gene: TRDD3
clone size: large
CDR3 DNA: TGTGCTCTTGGGGACACCCAAGCGAAGGGGATACCTGAGGCGTCTTACACCGATAAACTCATCTTT
CDR3 protein: CALGDTQAKGIPEASYTDKLIF

V gene: TRDV1
J gene: TRDJ1
D gene: .
clone size: medium-sized
CDR3 DNA: TGTGCTCTTGGGGGCCCCTTGGGGGCCTACACCGATAAACTCATCTTT
CDR3 protein: CALGGPLGAYTDKLIF

V gene: TRAV14/DV4
J gene: TRDJ2
D gene: TRDD3
clone size: large
CDR3 DNA: TGTGCAATGAGAGCTCCTGGGGGATACGCCTTGACAGCACAACTCTTCTTT
CDR3 protein: CAMRAPGGYALTAQLFF

V gene: TRDV1
J gene: TRDJ1
D gene: .
clone size: few
CDR3 DNA: TGTGCTCTTGGGATAAATAGCTTGGGGATGGGGCCAAGAGCGAACACCGATAAACTCATCTTT
CDR3 protein: CALGINSLGMGPRANTDKLIF

V gene: TRDV1
J gene: TRDJ1
D gene: .
clone size: .
CDR3 DNA: TGTGCTCTTGGGGAACTCGGCACGTCTTGGGCCTCTCAATGCGGCTTTGATAAACTCATCTTT
CDR3 protein: CALGELGTSWASQCGFDKLIF

V gene: TRDV1
J gene: TRDJ2
D gene: TRDD3
clone size: large
CDR3 DNA: TGTGCTCTTGGGGGCAGACTTCCTCCCATTCTACTGGGGGTCCCAGCACAACTCTTCTTT
CDR3 protein: CALGGRLPPILLGVPAQLFF

V gene: TRDV1
J gene: TRDJ1
D gene: TRDD3
clone size: medium-sized
CDR3 DNA: TGTGCTCTTGGGGATTGGCTACTACTGGGGGATAGGGGAGTGTACACCGATAAACTCATCTTT
CDR3 protein: CALGDWLLLGDRGVYTDKLIF

V gene: TRAV29/DV5
J gene: TRDJ1
D gene: .
clone size: large
CDR3 DNA: TGTGCAGCAAGCGCCTTCCACTCGGATACCGGCACCGATAAACTCATCTTT
CDR3 protein: CAASAFHSDTGTDKLIF

V gene: TRDV1
J gene: TRDJ1
D gene: .
clone size: medium-sized
CDR3 DNA: TGTGCTCTTGGGGATACCTCGCCTGAGGGAGCATTCACCGATAAACTCATCTTT
CDR3 protein: CALGDTSPEGAFTDKLIF

V gene: TRDV1
J gene: TRDJ1
D gene: .
clone size: large
CDR3 DNA: TGTGCTCTTGGGGAACTATCCCGGGGACCCGATAAACTCATCTTT
CDR3 protein: CALGELSRGPDKLIF

V gene: TRDV1
J gene: TRDJ2
D gene: .
clone size: large
CDR3 DNA: TGTGCTCTTGGGGAAGAATCCTACTGGGCCCCTACAGCACAACTCTTCTTT
CDR3 protein: CALGEESYWAPTAQLFF

V gene: TRDV1
J gene: TRDJ1
D gene: .
clone size: large
CDR3 DNA: TGTGCTCTTGGGGAACTAGTCATGGGGTACGATAAACTCATCTTT
CDR3 protein: CALGELVMGYDKLIF

V gene: TRDV2
J gene: TRDJ1
D gene: TRDD3
clone size: large
CDR3 DNA: TGTGCCTGTGACACGAGGACTGGGGGATACGAGTCGAATAAACTCATCTTT
CDR3 protein: CACDTRTGGYESNKLIF

V gene: TRDV2
J gene: TRDJ1
D gene: TRDD3
clone size: large
CDR3 DNA: TGTGCCTGTGACACCGGTCGTTGGGGGATACACAACACCGATAAACTCATCTTT
CDR3 protein: CACDTGRWGIHNTDKLIF

V gene: TRDV1
J gene: TRDJ2
D gene: .
clone size: few
CDR3 DNA: TGTGCTCTTGGGGAACTCACCCCTACCCTTGTTTGGGATAGCCATGCCTTGACAGCACAACTCTTCTTT
CDR3 protein: CALGELTPTLVWDSHALTAQLFF

V gene: TRDV1
J gene: TRDJ1
D gene: TRDD3
clone size: large
CDR3 DNA: TGTGCTCTTGGGGAACTAGGCCCGGGGGTTTCGTTTACTGGGGGATTAGTTGCCGGGTACACCGATAAACTCATCTTT
CDR3 protein: CALGELGPGVSFTGGLVAGYTDKLIF

V gene: TRDV1
J gene: TRDJ1
D gene: .
clone size: large
CDR3 DNA: TGTGCTCTTGGGGAACTCTTCCTACCCGTACTGGGGGTTCCCGATAAACTCATCTTT
CDR3 protein: CALGELFLPVLGVPDKLIF

V gene: TRDV1
J gene: TRDJ1
D gene: TRDD3
clone size: large
CDR3 DNA: TGTGCTCTTGGGGAATTCGAACGTACTGGGGACACCGATAAACTCATCTTT
CDR3 protein: CALGEFERTGDTDKLIF

V gene: TRDV1
J gene: TRDJ1
D gene: TRDD3
clone size: medium-sized
CDR3 DNA: TGTGCTCTTGGGGAACTACCTGGAGTACTGGGGGCCCCTTACACCGATAAACTCATCTTT
CDR3 protein: CALGELPGVLGAPYTDKLIF

V gene: TRDV1
J gene: TRDJ1
D gene: TRDD2
clone size: medium-sized
CDR3 DNA: TGTGCTCTTGGGGAACTAGCCTTCCTCGTAACCGATAAACTCATCTTT
CDR3 protein: CALGELAFLVTDKLIF

V gene: TRDV1
J gene: TRDJ1
D gene: .
clone size: large
CDR3 DNA: TGTGCTCTTGGGGAACTTAGACAGGCCTTCCCCCGTACTGGTGCGTACACCGATAAACTCATCTTT
CDR3 protein: CALGELRQAFPRTGAYTDKLIF

V gene: TRDV1
J gene: TRDJ1
D gene: .
clone size: medium-sized
CDR3 DNA: TGTGCTCTTGGGGAACTTTCGGTCCCGTACACCGATAAACTCATCTTT
CDR3 protein: CALGELSVPYTDKLIF

V gene: TRDV1
J gene: TRDJ1
D gene: TRDD3
clone size: .
CDR3 DNA: TGTGCTCTTGGGGAACTTTCCCAACCCCGTACTGGGGGATACGCGTATCGGGGGTACACCGATAAACTCATCTTT
CDR3 protein: CALGELSQPRTGGYAYRGYTDKLIF

V gene: TRDV1
J gene: TRDJ2
D gene: .
clone size: large
CDR3 DNA: TGTGCTCTTGGGCTAGAGGTGATACGCGTTTCGACAGCACAACTCTTCTTT
CDR3 protein: CALGLEVIRVSTAQLFF

V gene: TRDV1
J gene: TRDJ1
D gene: .
clone size: large
CDR3 DNA: TGTGCTCTTGGGGAATATTCCCCATGGGGACCTACATGGAGACTCATCTTT
CDR3 protein: CALGEYSPWGPTWRLIF

V gene: TRDV1
J gene: TRDJ1
D gene: TRDD3
clone size: large
CDR3 DNA: TGTGCTCTTGGGGATCCTAGAGGATTCTTCGGTGTACTGGGGGATAGTGCCGATAAACTCATCTTT
CDR3 protein: CALGDPRGFFGVLGDSADKLIF

V gene: TRAV29/DV5
J gene: TRDJ2
D gene: TRDD3
clone size: large
CDR3 DNA: TGTGCAGCCCTTCCTCGGACTGGGGGATCTATGCCGACAGCACAACTCTTCTTT
CDR3 protein: CAALPRTGGSMPTAQLFF

V gene: TRDV1
J gene: TRDJ1
D gene: TRDD3
clone size: few
CDR3 DNA: TGTGCTCTTGGGGGAGGCCTTCCAACGGTACTGGGGGATACGGGGGACACCGATAAACTCATCTTT
CDR3 protein: CALGGGLPTVLGDTGDTDKLIF

V gene: TRDV1
J gene: TRDJ1
D gene: .
clone size: large
CDR3 DNA: TGTGCTCTTGGGAACAAGGCCTTCCTACCCTGGGGGATATCGGATAAACTCATCTTT
CDR3 protein: CALGNKAFLPWGISDKLIF

V gene: TRDV1
J gene: TRDJ2
D gene: .
clone size: few
CDR3 DNA: TGTGCTCTTGGAGCTCACTTGATCCCTCACATGACAGCACAACTCTTCTTT
CDR3 protein: CALGAHLIPHMTAQLFF

V gene: TRDV1
J gene: TRDJ1
D gene: .
clone size: large
CDR3 DNA: TGTGCTCTTGTTAATTCGGGTCCCTTGGGGAAATCATTTGTCCATACCACCGATAAACTCATCTTT
CDR3 protein: CALVNSGPLGKSFVHTTDKLIF

V gene: TRDV1
J gene: TRDJ1
D gene: .
clone size: .
CDR3 DNA: TGTGCTCTTGGGGAACAAAGCCCTCCTTCCTACTGGGGGACCACCGATAAACTCATCTTT
CDR3 protein: CALGEQSPPSYWGTTDKLIF

V gene: TRDV1
J gene: TRDJ1
D gene: .
clone size: large
CDR3 DNA: TGTGCTCTTGGGGAACCCCATGGATTCGAGGGGATTTACACCGATAAACTCATCTTT
CDR3 protein: CALGEPHGFEGIYTDKLIF

V gene: TRDV1
J gene: TRDJ1
D gene: .
clone size: large
CDR3 DNA: TGTGCTCTTGGGGACTATCCCTCACTACGGGCGGGCGATAAACTCATCTTT
CDR3 protein: CALGDYPSLRAGDKLIF

V gene: TRDV2
J gene: TRDJ2
D gene: TRDD3
clone size: large
CDR3 DNA: TGTGCCTGTGGACCACTGGGGGATAGGGAGACAGCACAACTCTTCTTT
CDR3 protein: CACGPLGDRETAQLFF

V gene: TRDV1
J gene: TRDJ1
D gene: TRDD3
clone size: large
CDR3 DNA: TGTGCTCTTGGGCCCATCCCCTTCCCCCCCTACTGGGGGATACGCGAAGATTACACCGATAAACTCATCTTT
CDR3 protein: CALGPIPFPPYWGIREDYTDKLIF

V gene: TRDV1
J gene: TRDJ1
D gene: .
clone size: large
CDR3 DNA: TGTGCTCTTGGGGAACGAGACCCTACCGTACTGGGCCTACACTACACCGATAAACTCATCTTT
CDR3 protein: CALGERDPTVLGLHYTDKLIF

V gene: TRDV2
J gene: TRDJ1
D gene: TRDD3
clone size: few
CDR3 DNA: TGTGCCTGTGACACCTCACTCTGGGGGATACGCGGCGATAAACTCATCTTT
CDR3 protein: CACDTSLWGIRGDKLIF